This T cell receptor (beta chain) was captured in a study of vaccination and CD4 T cells after COVID-19. The Oncomine TCR Beta short-read assay was applied to DNA of cultured CD4+ T cells. TCRdb used MiXCR to reprocess the PCR reads, holding one entry per CDR3 protein. The sample contains 20,000 to 25,000 distinct CDR3 sequences, around three fifths of which appear only once. On this clonotype: The antigen remains unidentified.

The V gene lost 2 bases and the J gene lost 3 bases, with 8 bases spanning the gap. This CDR3 is 13 amino acids long. Regarding treatment: approximately nine-day PBMC culture with coronavirus spike peptide pools or control peptides (ViraFEST assay). The clonotype comes from a human donor who had recovered from COVID-19. Specimen: CD4+ T cells from blood, cultured in vitro. J is TRBJ2-7 and V is TRBV12-3 or TRBV12-4; D gene ambiguous. CDR3 protein: CASSLTRSYEQYF. DNA for the CDR3: TGTGCCAGCAGTTTAACCAGGAGCTACGAGCAGTACTTC.